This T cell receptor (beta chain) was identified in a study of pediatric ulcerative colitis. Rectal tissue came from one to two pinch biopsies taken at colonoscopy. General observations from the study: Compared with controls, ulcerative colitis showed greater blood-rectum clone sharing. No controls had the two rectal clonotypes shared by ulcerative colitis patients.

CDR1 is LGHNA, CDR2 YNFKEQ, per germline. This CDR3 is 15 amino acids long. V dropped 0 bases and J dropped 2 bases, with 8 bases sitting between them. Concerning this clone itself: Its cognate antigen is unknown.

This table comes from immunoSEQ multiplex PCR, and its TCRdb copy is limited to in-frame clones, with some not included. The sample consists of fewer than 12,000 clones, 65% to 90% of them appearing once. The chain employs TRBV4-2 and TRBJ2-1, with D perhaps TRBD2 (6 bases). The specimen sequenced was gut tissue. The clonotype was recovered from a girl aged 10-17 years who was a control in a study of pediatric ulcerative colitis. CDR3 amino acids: CASSQEEGTYNEQFF. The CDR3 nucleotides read TGTGCCAGCAGCCAAGAGGAGGGGACCTACAATGAGCAGTTCTTC.